The 14 T cell receptor beta chains in this list originate from one sample, sequenced in a study of response to subunit inactivated influenza vaccine (dated by TCRdb to the late 2010s). To prepare the library, RT-PCR was applied. Instrument on record: Illumina HiSeq 2500. Clones were called with MiXCR by TCRdb after fastp trimmed the public reads at Q25, and only in-frame beta chains were retained. A single entry per CDR3 protein holds the most common genes and DNA from its merged rows. The sample table contains approximately 500,000 distinct CDR3 sequences; only one count was recorded for roughly 25% of them. About 3% of the sample belongs to the ten largest clones. This same sample was also part of a study on T cells expressing NK-cell markers. As the second study states: The TCR beta cDNA libraries were made using 5'RACE template switching, a step that added both a universal primer site and unique molecular identifiers.

The source was CD4+ T cells sorted from PBMCs, collected 12 days after vaccination. The receptors here all came from a man between 45 and 60 years old who received an inactivated influenza vaccine. Donor details come from another sample of the same person, matched by shared clones.

The V and J genes are TRBV5-1 and TRBJ2-7; 7 bases line up with TRBD1. Germline CDR1 reads SGHRS; CDR2 reads YFSETQ. This CDR3 has 15 residues. V was clipped by 6 bases and J by 7 bases; unmatched bases: 16. CDR3 in DNA: TGCGCCAGCACCTTAGGAGACAGGGACATCGGAGAGCAGTACTTC. It yields the protein CASTLGDRDIGEQYF.

This sequence joins TRBV7-2 and TRBJ2-3, with 12 bases aligning to TRBD2. The junction had 2 bases not matched to a gene; V was cut back by 3 bases and J by 4 bases. This CDR3 is 15 amino acids long. In germline, CDR1 is SGHTA, CDR2 FQGNSA. The CDR3 DNA reads TGTGCCAGCAGCTTTCTAGCGGGGGGGGCAGATACGCAGTATTTT. It codes for CASSFLAGGADTQYF.

This clonotype was counted a few times. The chain couples TRBV10-3 to TRBJ1-6; possible D gene TRBD1, 6 bases. V was shortened by 0 bases and J by 5 bases, with 8 bases between the two germline ends. The CDR3 contains 15 residues. Germline CDR1 reads ENHRY; CDR2 reads SYGVKD. CDR3 coding DNA: TGTGCCATCAGTGAGTCACAGGGAAATAATTCACCCCTCCACTTT. Translated: CAISESQGNNSPLHF.

There are a few counts of this clonotype. In DNA, the CDR3 is TGTGCCAGCAGGACCGGACAAAACTCCTACGAGCAGTACTTC. Its protein product is CASRTGQNSYEQYF. The J gene is TRBJ2-7, the V gene TRBV6-1, with a tentative D call TRBD1 (5 bases). V was clipped by 6 bases and J by 0 bases, with 12 bases between them. Germline CDR1 MNHNS, CDR2 SASEGT. This CDR3 contains 14 residues.

The J gene is TRBJ1-1, the V gene TRBV7-2, with 9 bases aligning to TRBD1. V shed 3 bases, J shed 2 bases, and the junction held 7 bases outside the gene matches. CDR3 length equals 16 residues. Germline loops: CDR1 SGHTA, CDR2 FQGNSA. The CDR3 DNA follows: TGTGCCAGCAGCTTTTCCGGGACAGGGCTCAACACTGAAGCTTTCTTT. Its protein is CASSFSGTGLNTEAFF.

The chain combines TRBV4-1 with TRBJ1-5; D is undetermined. The length of the CDR3 is 15 residues. CDR1 and CDR2 from the germline V gene are MGHRA and YSYEKL. Trimming removed 0 bases from V and 6 bases from J, with 12 bases in between. The CDR3 sequence: CASSQEGVGSQPQHF. CDR3 nucleotides: TGCGCCAGCAGCCAAGAAGGAGTGGGAAGTCAGCCCCAGCATTTT.

This clonotype has just a few counts. This sequence joins TRBV9 and TRBJ2-2; TRBD1 agrees at 11 bases. The CDR3 length is 16 residues. V shed 4 bases and J 6 bases; nucleotides not matched to a gene: 8. Germline V gene sequence: CDR1 SGDLS, CDR2 YYNGEE. The CDR3 sequence is CASSPHVGQGAGELFF. As DNA, the CDR3 is TGTGCCAGCAGCCCCCATGTGGGACAGGGGGCCGGGGAGCTGTTTTTT.

V gene TRBV29-1 combines with J gene TRBJ1-1; D gene ambiguous. This CDR3 is built from 12 residues. Trimming pared 3 bases from V and 1 base from J, leaving 6 bases between. Germline lookup yields CDR1 SQVTM and CDR2 ANQGSEA. The CDR3 nucleotides read TGCAGCGTTGACGCGGGGAACACTGAAGCTTTCTTT. Encoded protein: CSVDAGNTEAFF.

V is TRBV6-2 or TRBV6-3 and J is TRBJ2-7, with D perhaps TRBD1 (6 bases). The CDR3 contains 15 residues. Germline lookup yields CDR1 MNHEY and CDR2 SVGEGT. V lost 5 bases to trimming and J lost 0 bases, with 14 bases between them. CDR3 amino acids: CASSPQTGSSYEQYF. The DNA for the CDR3 is TGTGCCAGCAGTCCACAGACAGGTTCCTCCTACGAGCAGTACTTC.

This clonotype was counted ten times or more. V usage is TRBV28 and J usage is TRBJ1-5; unclear D gene. The germline CDR1 and CDR2 sequences are MDHEN and SYDVKM. This CDR3 has 13 residues. Trimming left V 4 bases short and J 0 bases short, with 4 bases between. CDR3 amino acids: CASSSDSNQPQHF. In DNA, the CDR3 is TGTGCCAGCAGTTCGGATAGCAATCAGCCCCAGCATTTT.

This clonotype was detected only a few times. The V gene is TRBV6-1, the J gene TRBJ1-1; the D is unclear. The CDR3 has 16 amino acids. V lost 3 bases and J 8 bases, leaving 22 bases between the germline ends. In germline, CDR1 is MNHNS, CDR2 SASEGT. CDR3 in amino acids: CASSDMAVGGLWEAFF. DNA of the CDR3: TGTGCCAGCAGTGACATGGCGGTGGGAGGGTTGTGGGAAGCTTTCTTT.

The chain uses TRBV24-1 and TRBJ2-5, with D possibly TRBD1 on 6 matching bases. This CDR3 spans 14 amino acids. V lost 7 bases to trimming and J lost 1 base, with 12 bases between them. Germline CDR1 reads KGHDR; CDR2 reads SFDVKD. The CDR3 reads CATREDSGQETQYF. The CDR3 DNA is TGTGCCACCAGGGAGGACAGCGGCCAAGAGACCCAGTACTTC.

In its sample, this clonotype was seen a few times. V is TRBV12-3 or TRBV12-4 and J is TRBJ1-2; D is possibly TRBD1 (5 bases). CDR3 length equals 13 residues. Trimming shortened V by 4 bases and J by 8 bases, and 14 bases separated the two germline ends. The CDR3, as DNA: TGTGCCAGCAGTTCCAGGGAATCTCGAGGCTACACCTTC. Amino acids: CASSSRESRGYTF.

The rearrangement links TRBV7-2 to TRBJ1-3; D may be TRBD1 (6 bases). This CDR3 has 15 residues. Trimming cost V 2 bases and J 3 bases, with 11 bases left between them. CDR1 and CDR2 from the germline V gene are SGHTA and FQGNSA. The CDR3 bases are TGTGCCAGCAGCTTAATGGGGGCGGTTGGAAACACCATATATTTT. It yields the protein CASSLMGAVGNTIYF.